The source of this T cell receptor (beta chain) is a study of regulatory T cells in long-lasting Graves disease. Specified time point: newly diagnosed GD, antithyroid drugs for less than 3 months. PBMC RNA served as the TCR library source. This clonotype has a count of ten or more. The CDR3 is 13 amino acids. V was cut by 0 bases and J by 9 bases, with 9 bases left in between. Arm-PCR of CDR3 regions and iRepertoire HTBI primers were used to build TCR beta libraries. A single record per CDR3 protein comes from TCRdb applying MiXCR to the multiplex PCR reads. The sample has hundreds of thousands of distinct CDR3 sequences, 16% seen once. These sequences were also reported in another study, on T cells in Graves' hyperthyroidism and ophthalmopathy.

The specimen comprised peripheral blood mononuclear cells (PBMCs), sampled at new diagnosis, from a patient treated with antithyroid drugs. The chain couples TRBV12-3 or TRBV12-4 to TRBJ2-1, with a tentative D call TRBD1 (6 bases). The sequence derives from a man aged 35 to 55 with Graves disease. CDR3: CASSLAGASEQFF. The CDR3 bases are TGTGCCAGCAGTTTAGCGGGGGCTAGTGAGCAGTTCTTC.